The entry below gives a single T cell receptor beta chain sequence along with its context. This sample was taken from a study of cytomegalovirus exposure and HLA in healthy donors. V lost 5 bases, J lost 4 bases, and 12 bases lay in between. Germline V lookup: CDR1 GTSNPN, CDR2 SVGIG (reference sequence). The CDR3 is made up of 13 amino acids. PCR amplification relied on 60 Vbeta primers (plus 13 Jbeta primers). The repertoire was sequenced with immunoSEQ multiplex PCR; TCRdb's copy has only in-frame clones and lacks some. The profile covers 150,000 or so clones, with approximately 70% appearing a single time and around 1.9% taken by the ten largest.

The sequenced material came from PBMCs. The origin of this receptor is a woman aged 55-69 years in good health and CMV-seropositive. This chain links TRBV30 with TRBJ1-3, with a possible D match to TRBD1 (5 bases). The chain's CDR3 is CAWGYNRGNTIYF. For the CDR3, the DNA is TGTGCCTGGGGCTATAACAGGGGAAACACCATATATTTT.